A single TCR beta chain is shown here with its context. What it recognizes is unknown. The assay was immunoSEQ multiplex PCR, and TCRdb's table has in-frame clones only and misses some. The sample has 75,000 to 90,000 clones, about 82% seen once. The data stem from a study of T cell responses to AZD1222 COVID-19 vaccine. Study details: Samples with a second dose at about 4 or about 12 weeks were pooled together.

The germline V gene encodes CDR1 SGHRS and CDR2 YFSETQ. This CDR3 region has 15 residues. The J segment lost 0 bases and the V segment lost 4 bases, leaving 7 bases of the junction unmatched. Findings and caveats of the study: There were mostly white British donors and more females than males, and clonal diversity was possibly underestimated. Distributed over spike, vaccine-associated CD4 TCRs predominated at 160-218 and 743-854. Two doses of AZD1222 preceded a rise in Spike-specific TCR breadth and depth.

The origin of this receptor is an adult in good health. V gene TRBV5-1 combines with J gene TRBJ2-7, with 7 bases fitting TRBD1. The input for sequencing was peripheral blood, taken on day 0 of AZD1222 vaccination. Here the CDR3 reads CASSLGQALSYEQYF. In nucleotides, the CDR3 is TGCGCCAGCAGCCTAGGACAGGCCCTCTCCTACGAGCAGTACTTC. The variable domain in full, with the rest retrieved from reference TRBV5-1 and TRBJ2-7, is KAGVTQTPRYLIKTRGQQVTLSCSPISGHRSVSWYQQTPGQGLQFLFEYFSETQRNKGNFPGRFSGRQFSNSRSEMNVSTLELGDSALYLCASSLGQALSYEQYFGPGTRLTVT.